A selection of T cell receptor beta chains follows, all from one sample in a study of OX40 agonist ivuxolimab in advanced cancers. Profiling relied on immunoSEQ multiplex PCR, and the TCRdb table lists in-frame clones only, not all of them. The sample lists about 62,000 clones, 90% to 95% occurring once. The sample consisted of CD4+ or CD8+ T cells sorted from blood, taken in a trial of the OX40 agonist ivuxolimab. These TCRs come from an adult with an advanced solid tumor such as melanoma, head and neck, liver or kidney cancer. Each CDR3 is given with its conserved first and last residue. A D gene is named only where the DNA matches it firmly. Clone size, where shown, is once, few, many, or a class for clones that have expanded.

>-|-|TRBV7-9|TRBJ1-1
TGTGCCAGCAGCTTGCCGCCTACAGGCTATGGGGGTGAAGCTTTCTTT
CASSLPPTGYGGEAFF
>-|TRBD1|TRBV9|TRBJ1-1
TGTGCCAGCAGCGCCCCACAGGGGATTGTCACTGAAGCTTTCTTT
CASSAPQGIVTEAFF
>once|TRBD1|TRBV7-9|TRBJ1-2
TGTGCCAGCAGCTTAGCCATACGGACAGGGGATAGCGGCTACACCTTC
CASSLAIRTGDSGYTF
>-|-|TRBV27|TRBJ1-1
TGTGCCAGCAGTTTATCTACCCCGGGGGGGACTGAAGCTTTCTTT
CASSLSTPGGTEAFF
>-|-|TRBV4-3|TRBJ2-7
TGCGCCAGCAGCCCTTACGGGAGCTCCTACGAGCAGTACTTC
CASSPYGSSYEQYF
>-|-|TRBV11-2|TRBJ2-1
TGTGCCAGCACCCCGGGTTGGGAGCAGTTCTTC
CASTPGWEQFF
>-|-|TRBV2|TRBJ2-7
TGTGCCAGCAGTCAGGGAATCATCTACGAGCAGTACTTC
CASSQGIIYEQYF
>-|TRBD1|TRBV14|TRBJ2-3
TGTGCCAGCAGCCTCCGGGACAGGGGAACAGATACGCAGTATTTT
CASSLRDRGTDTQYF
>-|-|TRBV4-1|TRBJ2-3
TGCGCCAGCAGCCAAGAGGGCAGGGGCACAGATACGCAGTATTTT
CASSQEGRGTDTQYF
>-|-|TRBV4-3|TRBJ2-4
TGCGCCAGCAGCGCCGGAGTTCCGGAAAACATTCAGTACTTC
CASSAGVPENIQYF
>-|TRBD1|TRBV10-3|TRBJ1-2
TGTGCCATCAGTGAGTCAGCGGGACAGGATGGCTACACCTTC
CAISESAGQDGYTF
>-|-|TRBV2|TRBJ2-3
TGTGCCAGCAACACGCCGGCCGGGGCTCCGACAGATACGCAGTATTTT
CASNTPAGAPTDTQYF
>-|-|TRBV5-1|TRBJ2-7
TGCGCCAGCAGCCCGGACAATTACGAGCAGTACTTC
CASSPDNYEQYF
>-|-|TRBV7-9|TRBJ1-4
TGTGCCAGCAGCTTAGGAGGGTATCAGGAAAAACTGTTTTTT
CASSLGGYQEKLFF
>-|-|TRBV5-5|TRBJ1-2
TGTGCCAGCAGCCGTGGGGGGCTCGGCTACACCTTC
CASSRGGLGYTF
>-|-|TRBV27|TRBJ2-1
TGTGCCAGCAGTTTGGCTGGGGATGAGCAGTTCTTC
CASSLAGDEQFF
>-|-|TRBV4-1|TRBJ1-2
TGCGCCAGCAGGTGGAACGGGGGCTACACCTTC
CASRWNGGYTF
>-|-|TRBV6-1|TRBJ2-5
TGTGCCAGCAGTGAAGCCCCGCCGGATTGGGGGGGGGCTAGGGAGACCCAGTACTTC
CASSEAPPDWGGARETQYF
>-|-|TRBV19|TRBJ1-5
TGTGCCAGTAGTAATAGGGTCCATCAGCCCCAGCATTTT
CASSNRVHQPQHF
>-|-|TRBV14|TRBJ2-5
TGTGCCAGCAGCCAAGATCCAGGGACCCAGTACTTC
CASSQDPGTQYF
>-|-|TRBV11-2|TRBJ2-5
TGTGCCAGCAGCTTGGGGCGGTTGGGGGAGACCCAGTACTTC
CASSLGRLGETQYF
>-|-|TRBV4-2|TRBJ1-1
TGTGCCAGCAACCAAGTAGCTCCGAACACTGAAGCTTTCTTT
CASNQVAPNTEAFF
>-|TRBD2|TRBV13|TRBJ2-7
TGTGCCAGCAGCTCGCCGGGACTAGCGTGGGAGAAGTACTTC
CASSSPGLAWEKYF
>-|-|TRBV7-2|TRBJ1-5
TGTGCCAGCAGCTTAGAAGGATATAGCAATCAGCCCCAGCATTTT
CASSLEGYSNQPQHF
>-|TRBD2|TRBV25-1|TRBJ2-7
TGTGCCAGCAGGGGGAGGGGTGCCTCCTACGAGCAGTACTTC
CASRGRGASYEQYF
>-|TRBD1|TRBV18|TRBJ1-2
TGTGCCAGCGCCCGGACAGGGGAGAACTATGGCTACACCTTC
CASARTGENYGYTF
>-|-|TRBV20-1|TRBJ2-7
TGCAGTGCTAGCTTGGGCTACGAGCAGTACTTC
CSASLGYEQYF
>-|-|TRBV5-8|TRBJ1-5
TGTGCCAGCAGCGGGTTCTGGGAGGGGGTAGTTAGCAATCAGCCCCAGCATTTT
CASSGFWEGVVSNQPQHF
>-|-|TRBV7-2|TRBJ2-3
TGTGCCAGCAGCTTAGTCTTCGACAGCACAGATACGCAGTATTTT
CASSLVFDSTDTQYF
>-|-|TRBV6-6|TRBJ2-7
TGTGCCAGCAGTTATAGGTACGAGCAGTACTTC
CASSYRYEQYF
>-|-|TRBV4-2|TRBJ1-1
TGTGCCAGCAGCTTCTTCTTGGGTGAGGGCACTGAAGCTTTCTTT
CASSFFLGEGTEAFF
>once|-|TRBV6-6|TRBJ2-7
TGTGCCAGCAGTTACTCGAACTTGGGGAGAACCTACGAGCAGTACTTC
CASSYSNLGRTYEQYF
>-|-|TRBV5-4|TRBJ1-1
TGTGCCAGCAGCCGGGGGGGGAGAGAGGCTTTCTTT
CASSRGGREAFF
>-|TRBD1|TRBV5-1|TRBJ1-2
TGCGCCAGCAGCGAAAACCGGGACAGTCTCGCTAACTATGGCTACACCTTC
CASSENRDSLANYGYTF
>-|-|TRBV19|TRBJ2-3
TGTGCCAGTAGTTCCGACATAGGACTCATTGACACAGATACGCAGTATTTT
CASSSDIGLIDTDTQYF
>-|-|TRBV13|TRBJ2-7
TGTGCCAGCAGCCCCCTCTCTGCTCCGGTCAACGAGCAGTACTTC
CASSPLSAPVNEQYF
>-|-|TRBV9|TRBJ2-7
TGTGCCAGCAGCGTAGACCTCTCCTACGAGCAGTACTTC
CASSVDLSYEQYF
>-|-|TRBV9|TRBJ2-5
TGTGCCAGCAGCGTAGTACGACAGGGAGGTGAGCAGTACTTC
CASSVVRQGGEQYF
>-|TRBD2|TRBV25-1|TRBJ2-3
TGTGCCAGCAATAGAGGGGCTAGCGGGGGGGCCACAGATACGCAGTATTTT
CASNRGASGGATDTQYF
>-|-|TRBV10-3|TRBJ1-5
TGTGCCATCAGTGAACTGACAGGTAGCAATCAGCCCCAGCATTTT
CAISELTGSNQPQHF
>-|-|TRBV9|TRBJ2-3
TGTGCCAGCAGCCCGTGGGGCTCACCCGGGGATACGCAGTATTTT
CASSPWGSPGDTQYF
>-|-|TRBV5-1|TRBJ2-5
TGCGCCAGCAGCTTTTCTAGTGTAGGGGAGACCCAGTACTTC
CASSFSSVGETQYF
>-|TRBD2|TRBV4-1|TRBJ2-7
TGCGCCAGCAGCCAAGATAGTAGCGGGGCAGGTGCCTACGAGCAGTACTTC
CASSQDSSGAGAYEQYF
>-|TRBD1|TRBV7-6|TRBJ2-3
TGTGCCAGCAGCGCCCGACAGGGCAGGCCAGATACGCAGTATTTT
CASSARQGRPDTQYF
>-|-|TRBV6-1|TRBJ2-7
TGTGCCAGCAATTGGGCAGGGGGGGGCGAGCAGTACTTC
CASNWAGGGEQYF
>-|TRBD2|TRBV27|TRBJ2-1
TGTGCCAGCAGTTTAGTACTAGCGGGAGGGCCCGGAGGCTACAATGAGCAGTTCTTC
CASSLVLAGGPGGYNEQFF
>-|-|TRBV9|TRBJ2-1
TGTGCCAGCAGTCCGAGCGGAAACAATGAGCAGTTCTTC
CASSPSGNNEQFF
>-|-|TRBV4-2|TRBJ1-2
TGTGCCAGCAGCCAAGAATCTGGGGCAAATGGCTACACCTTC
CASSQESGANGYTF
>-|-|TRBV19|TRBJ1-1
TGTGCCAGTAGTATCGTTGAGGGGGCTGAAGCTTTCTTT
CASSIVEGAEAFF
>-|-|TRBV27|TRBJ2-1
TGTGCCAGCAGTTTTTCGGGCTCCAGCTCCTACAATGAGCAGTTCTTC
CASSFSGSSSYNEQFF
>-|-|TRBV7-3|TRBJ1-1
TGTGCCAGCCGACCGGGACACATGAACACTGAAGCTTTCTTT
CASRPGHMNTEAFF
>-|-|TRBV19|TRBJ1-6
TGTGCCAGTAGTATAGTGGAACATAATTCACCCCTCCACTTT
CASSIVEHNSPLHF
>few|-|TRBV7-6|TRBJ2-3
TGTGCCAGCAGCTTGGCCACAGGGTCCGATACGCAGTATTTT
CASSLATGSDTQYF
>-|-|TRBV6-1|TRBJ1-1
TGTGCCAGCAGTGAAGCGCTGTTTGGTGTTCCCACTGAAGCTTTCTTT
CASSEALFGVPTEAFF
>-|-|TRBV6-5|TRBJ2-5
TGTGCCAGCGCCCCAGGGCAGGGGTTTGAAGAGACCCAGTACTTC
CASAPGQGFEETQYF
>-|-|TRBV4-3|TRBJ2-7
TGCGCCAGCAGCCTTAACCGGGACCCTGCCTACGAGCAGTACTTC
CASSLNRDPAYEQYF
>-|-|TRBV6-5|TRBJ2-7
TGTGCCAGCAGTGATGGACAGTACTACGAGCAGTACTTC
CASSDGQYYEQYF
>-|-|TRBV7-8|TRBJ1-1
TGTGCCAGCAGCCATGGACCTGAAGCTTTCTTT
CASSHGPEAFF
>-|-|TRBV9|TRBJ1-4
TGTGCCAGCAGCGTAGCTACAGGATCCGAAAAACTGTTTTTT
CASSVATGSEKLFF